The rows below give T cell receptor beta chains drawn from one sample of a study of blood T cell repertoires in COVID-19. The repertoire was sequenced with immunoSEQ multiplex PCR; TCRdb's copy has only in-frame clones and lacks some. Among 140,000 to 150,000 clones, 80% to 90% were seen once, and the ten largest hold about 1.7%. Sequences were obtained from peripheral blood. Every receptor here comes from a woman in her fifties or sixties with acute or convalescent COVID-19. The CDR3 runs from the conserved cysteine through the conserved F or W. Fields, in order: CDR3 protein, J gene, CDR3 length, V gene, D gene. D genes are given only for firm matches.

CDR3 protein: CASSVGAGAYTGELFF
J gene: TRBJ2-2
CDR3 length: 16
V gene: TRBV9
D gene: NA

CDR3 protein: CASSLGPSGPLRETQYF
J gene: TRBJ2-5
CDR3 length: 17
V gene: TRBV7-6
D gene: TRBD2

CDR3 protein: CASSSFPSNQPQHF
J gene: TRBJ1-5
CDR3 length: 14
V gene: TRBV6-5
D gene: NA

CDR3 protein: CASSMRGSPLHF
J gene: TRBJ1-6
CDR3 length: 12
V gene: TRBV7-9
D gene: NA

CDR3 protein: CASSPVYTGELFF
J gene: TRBJ2-2
CDR3 length: 13
V gene: TRBV12-3/TRBV12-4
D gene: NA

CDR3 protein: CASSLGDRAYEQYF
J gene: TRBJ2-7
CDR3 length: 14
V gene: TRBV5-6
D gene: TRBD1

CDR3 protein: CASSLSSGGNTGELFF
J gene: TRBJ2-2
CDR3 length: 16
V gene: TRBV7-7
D gene: TRBD2

CDR3 protein: CASSQGGRYEQYF
J gene: TRBJ2-7
CDR3 length: 13
V gene: TRBV3-1/TRBV3-2
D gene: NA

CDR3 protein: CSVTSLDRGGGYTF
J gene: TRBJ1-2
CDR3 length: 14
V gene: TRBV29-1
D gene: TRBD1

CDR3 protein: CASSELAGGSGDTQYF
J gene: TRBJ2-3
CDR3 length: 16
V gene: TRBV10-1
D gene: TRBD2

CDR3 protein: CASSLQGWDYGYTF
J gene: TRBJ1-2
CDR3 length: 14
V gene: TRBV28
D gene: NA

CDR3 protein: CASNTGLVAEAFF
J gene: TRBJ1-1
CDR3 length: 13
V gene: TRBV6-5
D gene: NA

CDR3 protein: CASSSTGEATEAFF
J gene: TRBJ1-1
CDR3 length: 14
V gene: TRBV7-3
D gene: TRBD1

CDR3 protein: CASRGQGATDTQYF
J gene: TRBJ2-3
CDR3 length: 14
V gene: TRBV9
D gene: TRBD1

CDR3 protein: CASSPPRGQPQHF
J gene: TRBJ1-5
CDR3 length: 13
V gene: TRBV18
D gene: NA

CDR3 protein: CAVPTGGANTGELFF
J gene: TRBJ2-2
CDR3 length: 15
V gene: TRBV7-9
D gene: TRBD2

CDR3 protein: CASSLSGTRDDNQPQHF
J gene: TRBJ1-5
CDR3 length: 17
V gene: TRBV7-2
D gene: NA

CDR3 protein: CATRDKLNYGYTF
J gene: TRBJ1-2
CDR3 length: 13
V gene: TRBV24-1
D gene: NA

CDR3 protein: CASSERQFDGYTF
J gene: TRBJ1-2
CDR3 length: 13
V gene: TRBV25-1
D gene: NA

CDR3 protein: CASRSNRARSNQPQHF
J gene: TRBJ1-5
CDR3 length: 16
V gene: TRBV12-2
D gene: NA

CDR3 protein: CASSESGWVEKLFF
J gene: TRBJ1-4
CDR3 length: 14
V gene: TRBV2
D gene: NA

CDR3 protein: CASSPRGGGLDEQYF
J gene: TRBJ2-7
CDR3 length: 15
V gene: TRBV18
D gene: TRBD2

CDR3 protein: CASSFSGSTEAFF
J gene: TRBJ1-1
CDR3 length: 13
V gene: TRBV7-2
D gene: NA

CDR3 protein: CASSLTGTQGEKLFF
J gene: TRBJ1-4
CDR3 length: 15
V gene: TRBV9
D gene: NA

CDR3 protein: CASSFLSGGAGDTQYF
J gene: TRBJ2-3
CDR3 length: 16
V gene: TRBV7-9
D gene: TRBD2

CDR3 protein: CASSSGMRTDTQYF
J gene: TRBJ2-3
CDR3 length: 14
V gene: TRBV5-4
D gene: NA

CDR3 protein: CASSSPPPKNSYEQYF
J gene: TRBJ2-7
CDR3 length: 16
V gene: TRBV13
D gene: NA